The clone carrying this TCR beta chain was observed a handful of times. The data derive from a study of T cells in Graves' hyperthyroidism and ophthalmopathy. From germline, CDR1 is SGHTS and CDR2 YDEGEE. Trimming cost V 4 bases and J 3 bases, with 16 bases left between them. There are 15 residues in the CDR3. Disease duration under 2 months; hyperthyroidism patients were aged 18 to 65. What was amplified from RNA transcripts were TCR beta CDR3 regions. First-round RT-PCR with HTBI primers amplified the TCR CDR3 region. One entry per CDR3 protein results from TCRdb running MiXCR on the multiplex PCR reads. The profile shows approximately 700,000 distinct CDR3 sequences, 15% to 20% of them singletons.

The sample comprised blood. The chain uses TRBV5-8 and TRBJ2-5; D is perhaps TRBD2 (6 bases). The origin of this receptor is a man aged 18 to 30 with Graves' hyperthyroidism. This CDR3 is CASSPRLWGEETQYF. DNA of the CDR3: TGTGCCAGCAGCCCTCGGTTATGGGGGGAAGAGACCCAGTACTTC.